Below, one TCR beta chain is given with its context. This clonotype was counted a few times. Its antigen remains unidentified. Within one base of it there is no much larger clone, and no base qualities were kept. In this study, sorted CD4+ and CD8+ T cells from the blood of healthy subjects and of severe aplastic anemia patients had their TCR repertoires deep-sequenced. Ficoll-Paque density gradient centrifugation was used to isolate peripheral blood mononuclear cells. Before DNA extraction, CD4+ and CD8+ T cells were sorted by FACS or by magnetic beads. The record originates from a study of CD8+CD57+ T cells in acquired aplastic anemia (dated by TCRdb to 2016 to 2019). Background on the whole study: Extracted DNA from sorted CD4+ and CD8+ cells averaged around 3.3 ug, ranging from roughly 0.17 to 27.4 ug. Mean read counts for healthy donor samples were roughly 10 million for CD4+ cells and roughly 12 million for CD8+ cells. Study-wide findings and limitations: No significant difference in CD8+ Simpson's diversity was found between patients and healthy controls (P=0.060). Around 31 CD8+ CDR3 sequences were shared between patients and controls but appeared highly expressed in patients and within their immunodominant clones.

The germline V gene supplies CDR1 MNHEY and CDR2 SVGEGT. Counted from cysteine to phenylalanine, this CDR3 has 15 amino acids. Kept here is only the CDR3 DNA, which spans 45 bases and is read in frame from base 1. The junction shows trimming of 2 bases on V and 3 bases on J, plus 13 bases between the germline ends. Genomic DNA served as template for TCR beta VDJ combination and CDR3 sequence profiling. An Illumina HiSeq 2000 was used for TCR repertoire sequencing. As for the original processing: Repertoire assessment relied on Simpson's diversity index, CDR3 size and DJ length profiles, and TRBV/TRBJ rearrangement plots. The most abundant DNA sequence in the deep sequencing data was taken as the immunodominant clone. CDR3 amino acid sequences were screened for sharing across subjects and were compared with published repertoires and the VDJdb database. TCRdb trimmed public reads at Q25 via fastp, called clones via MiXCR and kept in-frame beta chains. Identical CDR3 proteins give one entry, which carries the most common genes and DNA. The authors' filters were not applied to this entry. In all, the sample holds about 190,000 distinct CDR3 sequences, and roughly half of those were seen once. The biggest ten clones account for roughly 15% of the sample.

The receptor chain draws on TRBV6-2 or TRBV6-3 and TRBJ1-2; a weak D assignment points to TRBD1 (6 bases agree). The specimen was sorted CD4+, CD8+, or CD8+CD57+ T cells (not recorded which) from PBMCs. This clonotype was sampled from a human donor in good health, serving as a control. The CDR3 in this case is CASSYRLRGDYGYTF. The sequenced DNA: TGTGCCAGCAGTTACCGCCTTAGGGGGGACTATGGCTACACCTTC.